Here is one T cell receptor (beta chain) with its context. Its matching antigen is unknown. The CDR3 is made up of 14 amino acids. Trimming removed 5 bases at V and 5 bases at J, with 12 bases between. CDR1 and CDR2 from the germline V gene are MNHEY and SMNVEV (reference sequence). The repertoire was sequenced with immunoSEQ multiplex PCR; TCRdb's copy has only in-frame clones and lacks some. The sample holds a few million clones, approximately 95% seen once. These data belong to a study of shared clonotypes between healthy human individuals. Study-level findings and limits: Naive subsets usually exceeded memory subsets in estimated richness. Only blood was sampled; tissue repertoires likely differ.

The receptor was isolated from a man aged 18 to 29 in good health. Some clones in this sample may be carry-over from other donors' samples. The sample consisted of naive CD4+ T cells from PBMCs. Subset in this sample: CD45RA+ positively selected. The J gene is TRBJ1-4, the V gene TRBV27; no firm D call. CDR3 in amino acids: CASSRFSGNEKLFF. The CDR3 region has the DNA TGTGCCAGCAGTAGATTCTCCGGCAATGAAAAACTGTTTTTT.